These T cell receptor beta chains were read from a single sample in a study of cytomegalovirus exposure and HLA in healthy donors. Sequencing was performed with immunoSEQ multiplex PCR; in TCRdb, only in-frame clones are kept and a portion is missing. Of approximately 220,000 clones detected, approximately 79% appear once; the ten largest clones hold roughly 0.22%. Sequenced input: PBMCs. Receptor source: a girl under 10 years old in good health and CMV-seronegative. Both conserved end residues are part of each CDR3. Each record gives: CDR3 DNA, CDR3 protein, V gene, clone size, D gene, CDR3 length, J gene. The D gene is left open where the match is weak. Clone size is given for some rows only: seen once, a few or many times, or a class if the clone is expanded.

cdr3_nt: TGTGCCAGCAGCAACCCAGGGCAAAAACTGTTTTTT
cdr3_aa: CASSNPGQKLFF
v_call: TRBV6-5
clone_size: few
d_call: .
cdr3_length: 12
j_call: TRBJ1-4

cdr3_nt: TGTGCCAGCAGCCCGAGTGGGGGGAACGAGCAGTACTTC
cdr3_aa: CASSPSGGNEQYF
v_call: TRBV27
clone_size: .
d_call: .
cdr3_length: 13
j_call: TRBJ2-7

cdr3_nt: TGTGCCAGCAGTGGAGGTGGTTCACCCCTCCACTTT
cdr3_aa: CASSGGGSPLHF
v_call: TRBV2
clone_size: .
d_call: .
cdr3_length: 12
j_call: TRBJ1-6

cdr3_nt: TGTGCCAGCTGCCCCAACGGGGGTAGGGGTGAAAAACTGTTTTTT
cdr3_aa: CASCPNGGRGEKLFF
v_call: TRBV6-5
clone_size: .
d_call: .
cdr3_length: 15
j_call: TRBJ1-4

cdr3_nt: TGTGCCAGCACTGGGACAGCCTACGAGCAGTACTTC
cdr3_aa: CASTGTAYEQYF
v_call: TRBV25-1
clone_size: .
d_call: TRBD1
cdr3_length: 12
j_call: TRBJ2-7

cdr3_nt: TGCGCCAGCAGCTTGCGGGGGGGCACAGATACGCAGTATTTT
cdr3_aa: CASSLRGGTDTQYF
v_call: TRBV5-1
clone_size: once
d_call: TRBD2
cdr3_length: 14
j_call: TRBJ2-3

cdr3_nt: TGTGCCAGCAGATACAGGGGGAGAGGCTTACTGGGTGGCTACACCTTC
cdr3_aa: CASRYRGRGLLGGYTF
v_call: TRBV6-5
clone_size: .
d_call: TRBD1
cdr3_length: 16
j_call: TRBJ1-2

cdr3_nt: TGTGCCAGCAGAACCGGGACAGGGAAATACGAGCAGTACTTC
cdr3_aa: CASRTGTGKYEQYF
v_call: TRBV2
clone_size: once
d_call: TRBD1
cdr3_length: 14
j_call: TRBJ2-7

cdr3_nt: TGTGCCAGCTCACCAGGGGGACTAGCGGGGGCGTACCAAGAGACCCAGTACTTC
cdr3_aa: CASSPGGLAGAYQETQYF
v_call: TRBV18
clone_size: .
d_call: TRBD2
cdr3_length: 18
j_call: TRBJ2-5

cdr3_nt: TGTGCCAGCAGCCGAGACGAGGCTGGGGCCAACGTCCTGACTTTC
cdr3_aa: CASSRDEAGANVLTF
v_call: TRBV5-4
clone_size: .
d_call: .
cdr3_length: 15
j_call: TRBJ2-6

cdr3_nt: TGTGCCAGCAGCTTACGGTACAGGGAACAAGAGACCCAGTACTTC
cdr3_aa: CASSLRYREQETQYF
v_call: TRBV7-2
clone_size: .
d_call: .
cdr3_length: 15
j_call: TRBJ2-5

cdr3_nt: TGCGCCAGCAGCTTGGGACAGAGCAATCAGCCCCAGCATTTT
cdr3_aa: CASSLGQSNQPQHF
v_call: TRBV5-1
clone_size: few
d_call: .
cdr3_length: 14
j_call: TRBJ1-5

cdr3_nt: TGTGCCAGCAGCTTGTGGCTCAGACAGATAAACTACGAGCAGTACTTC
cdr3_aa: CASSLWLRQINYEQYF
v_call: TRBV5-6
clone_size: .
d_call: .
cdr3_length: 16
j_call: TRBJ2-7

cdr3_nt: TGTGCCAGCAGCGAGGACGGAGGGAACACTGAAGCTTTCTTT
cdr3_aa: CASSEDGGNTEAFF
v_call: TRBV9
clone_size: .
d_call: .
cdr3_length: 14
j_call: TRBJ1-1

cdr3_nt: TGTGCCAGTAGTATACAAGGCGGGGCCGAAAGGAAACTGTTTTTT
cdr3_aa: CASSIQGGAERKLFF
v_call: TRBV19
clone_size: .
d_call: .
cdr3_length: 15
j_call: TRBJ1-4

cdr3_nt: TGTGCCAGCTCACCACTAGACAGGGTCTACGAGCAGTACTTC
cdr3_aa: CASSPLDRVYEQYF
v_call: TRBV18
clone_size: few
d_call: TRBD1
cdr3_length: 14
j_call: TRBJ2-7

cdr3_nt: TGTGCCAGCAGCCAACAGGGGGGGGGTCAGGATACGCAGTATTTT
cdr3_aa: CASSQQGGGQDTQYF
v_call: TRBV7-3
clone_size: .
d_call: .
cdr3_length: 15
j_call: TRBJ2-3

cdr3_nt: TGTGCCAGTAGTATCGACAGCCGCAATCAGCCCCAGCATTTT
cdr3_aa: CASSIDSRNQPQHF
v_call: TRBV19
clone_size: .
d_call: .
cdr3_length: 14
j_call: TRBJ1-5

cdr3_nt: TGTGCCAGTACGGCGCGGAATTTCGGAGCGGAGGGCTACACCTTC
cdr3_aa: CASTARNFGAEGYTF
v_call: TRBV19
clone_size: .
d_call: .
cdr3_length: 15
j_call: TRBJ1-2

cdr3_nt: TGTGCCAGCAGAACACAGGGTCAGAACACTGAAGCTTTCTTT
cdr3_aa: CASRTQGQNTEAFF
v_call: TRBV6-4
clone_size: .
d_call: .
cdr3_length: 14
j_call: TRBJ1-1

cdr3_nt: TGCGCCAGCAGGATTACAGGGGGCGGGCAGGTCGGCTATGGCTACACCTTC
cdr3_aa: CASRITGGGQVGYGYTF
v_call: TRBV4-1
clone_size: .
d_call: TRBD1
cdr3_length: 17
j_call: TRBJ1-2

cdr3_nt: TGCGCCAGCAGTGAGTCTAGACTAGCGGTACCCGGGGAGCTGTTTTTT
cdr3_aa: CASSESRLAVPGELFF
v_call: TRBV10-1
clone_size: .
d_call: TRBD2
cdr3_length: 16
j_call: TRBJ2-2

cdr3_nt: TGTGCCAGCAGTTGGGGCCAGGGGATCACCGGGGAGCTGTTTTTT
cdr3_aa: CASSWGQGITGELFF
v_call: TRBV6-5
clone_size: .
d_call: .
cdr3_length: 15
j_call: TRBJ2-2

cdr3_nt: TGTGCCAGCAGATCGCCCGGACAGAACACTGAAGCTTTCTTT
cdr3_aa: CASRSPGQNTEAFF
v_call: TRBV6-5
clone_size: .
d_call: .
cdr3_length: 14
j_call: TRBJ1-1

cdr3_nt: TGTGCCAGCAGAGAATTCTCCCGCGCCTTGAACACTGAAGCTTTCTTT
cdr3_aa: CASREFSRALNTEAFF
v_call: TRBV7-3
clone_size: once
d_call: .
cdr3_length: 16
j_call: TRBJ1-1

cdr3_nt: TGTGCCAGCACTGTACAGGGGCTCGAGCAGTACTTC
cdr3_aa: CASTVQGLEQYF
v_call: TRBV6-1
clone_size: .
d_call: TRBD1
cdr3_length: 12
j_call: TRBJ2-7

cdr3_nt: TGTGCCAGCAGTTTGTCCGGGACAGGGATCTACGAGCAGTACTTC
cdr3_aa: CASSLSGTGIYEQYF
v_call: TRBV6-5
clone_size: once
d_call: TRBD1
cdr3_length: 15
j_call: TRBJ2-7

cdr3_nt: TGTGCCAGCAGCCAGACCCCGACATCAGGGATCTACGAGCAGTACTTC
cdr3_aa: CASSQTPTSGIYEQYF
v_call: TRBV7-2
clone_size: few
d_call: .
cdr3_length: 16
j_call: TRBJ2-7

cdr3_nt: TGTGCCAGCTCACCTCTAGCGGCACAAAACGAGCAGTACTTC
cdr3_aa: CASSPLAAQNEQYF
v_call: TRBV18
clone_size: .
d_call: TRBD2
cdr3_length: 14
j_call: TRBJ2-7

cdr3_nt: TGCGCCAGCAGCTTGGGTACTAGCGGGAGGGAAGAGACCCAGTACTTC
cdr3_aa: CASSLGTSGREETQYF
v_call: TRBV5-1
clone_size: .
d_call: TRBD2
cdr3_length: 16
j_call: TRBJ2-5

cdr3_nt: TGTGCCAGCAGCCCACCCGAGCGCTTGGAGACCCAGTACTTC
cdr3_aa: CASSPPERLETQYF
v_call: TRBV11-2
clone_size: .
d_call: .
cdr3_length: 14
j_call: TRBJ2-5

cdr3_nt: TGTGCCAGCTCCTTGACAGGGGGTCAAGATGAGCAGTTCTTC
cdr3_aa: CASSLTGGQDEQFF
v_call: TRBV18
clone_size: few
d_call: TRBD1
cdr3_length: 14
j_call: TRBJ2-1

cdr3_nt: TGTGCCAGCAGCTTGCGTAGAGCGGCCACTAGCAAAAACATTCAGTACTTC
cdr3_aa: CASSLRRAATSKNIQYF
v_call: TRBV5-6
clone_size: .
d_call: .
cdr3_length: 17
j_call: TRBJ2-4

cdr3_nt: TGTGCCAGCAGCCCTATAGCCAGCTACCCCCCGTACGAGCAGTACTTC
cdr3_aa: CASSPIASYPPYEQYF
v_call: TRBV7-3
clone_size: few
d_call: .
cdr3_length: 16
j_call: TRBJ2-7

cdr3_nt: TGCGCCAGCAGCGGGGGGAACGGGGCAGATACGCAGTATTTT
cdr3_aa: CASSGGNGADTQYF
v_call: TRBV5-1
clone_size: .
d_call: .
cdr3_length: 14
j_call: TRBJ2-3

cdr3_nt: TGTGCCAGTAGTAGGGGCAGGGGATATGAAAAACTGTTTTTT
cdr3_aa: CASSRGRGYEKLFF
v_call: TRBV19
clone_size: .
d_call: .
cdr3_length: 14
j_call: TRBJ1-4

cdr3_nt: TGTGCCAGCAGCGAGGTCCTCTACGAGCAGTACTTC
cdr3_aa: CASSEVLYEQYF
v_call: TRBV7-9
clone_size: .
d_call: .
cdr3_length: 12
j_call: TRBJ2-7

cdr3_nt: TGTGCCAGCCGGAGAGCCCATAGCGGGGCCGGGAATCAGCCCCAGCATTTT
cdr3_aa: CASRRAHSGAGNQPQHF
v_call: TRBV21-1
clone_size: .
d_call: .
cdr3_length: 17
j_call: TRBJ1-5

cdr3_nt: TGCAGCGGCATACAGGGGGAGGCCGGGGAGCTGTTTTTT
cdr3_aa: CSGIQGEAGELFF
v_call: TRBV29-1
clone_size: .
d_call: TRBD1
cdr3_length: 13
j_call: TRBJ2-2

cdr3_nt: TGTGCCAGCAGCACACAAACCGGTCCGGGCCAAGAGACCCAGTACTTC
cdr3_aa: CASSTQTGPGQETQYF
v_call: TRBV21-1
clone_size: .
d_call: .
cdr3_length: 16
j_call: TRBJ2-5

cdr3_nt: TGCGCCAGCAGCTTGGAGTTTCAGGGGCTCTACACCGGGGAGCTGTTTTTT
cdr3_aa: CASSLEFQGLYTGELFF
v_call: TRBV5-1
clone_size: .
d_call: .
cdr3_length: 17
j_call: TRBJ2-2

cdr3_nt: TGTGCTAGTGGTTTGTCTGCCAGATCCACAGATACGCAGTATTTT
cdr3_aa: CASGLSARSTDTQYF
v_call: TRBV12-5
clone_size: .
d_call: .
cdr3_length: 15
j_call: TRBJ2-3

cdr3_nt: TGTGCCAGCAGCTCGGGACTAGCTGGCGACGGGGAGCTGTTTTTT
cdr3_aa: CASSSGLAGDGELFF
v_call: TRBV7-9
clone_size: .
d_call: TRBD2
cdr3_length: 15
j_call: TRBJ2-2

cdr3_nt: TGTGCCAGCAGCCTGCAGCGACAGAATTACGAGCAGTACTTC
cdr3_aa: CASSLQRQNYEQYF
v_call: TRBV6-6
clone_size: .
d_call: .
cdr3_length: 14
j_call: TRBJ2-7

cdr3_nt: TGTGCCAGTATTTCCCCCGGGGGGCCCTACTACGAGCAGTACTTC
cdr3_aa: CASISPGGPYYEQYF
v_call: TRBV19
clone_size: .
d_call: .
cdr3_length: 15
j_call: TRBJ2-7

cdr3_nt: TGCAGCGTTGAAAGCAGGGCAACTGATGGCTACACCTTC
cdr3_aa: CSVESRATDGYTF
v_call: TRBV29-1
clone_size: .
d_call: .
cdr3_length: 13
j_call: TRBJ1-2

cdr3_nt: TGCGCCAGCAGCTTGGGGGGGGAGAACTACGAGCAGTACTTC
cdr3_aa: CASSLGGENYEQYF
v_call: TRBV5-1
clone_size: .
d_call: .
cdr3_length: 14
j_call: TRBJ2-7

cdr3_nt: TGTGCCGTACGGACAGCTAACTATGGCTACACCTTC
cdr3_aa: CAVRTANYGYTF
v_call: TRBV6-5
clone_size: once
d_call: .
cdr3_length: 12
j_call: TRBJ1-2

cdr3_nt: TGTGCCAGCAGCCAAGAGGGGAGGACGAACACGTACGAGCAGTACTTC
cdr3_aa: CASSQEGRTNTYEQYF
v_call: TRBV4-2
clone_size: .
d_call: .
cdr3_length: 16
j_call: TRBJ2-7

cdr3_nt: TGTGCCAGCAGTTTACTAGCGGGTTCTTCAGATACGCAGTATTTT
cdr3_aa: CASSLLAGSSDTQYF
v_call: TRBV6-5
clone_size: .
d_call: TRBD2
cdr3_length: 15
j_call: TRBJ2-3

cdr3_nt: TGTGCCAGCAGCTTGCTTAGCGGGAGTTACACCGGGGAGCTGTTTTTT
cdr3_aa: CASSLLSGSYTGELFF
v_call: TRBV5-4
clone_size: .
d_call: TRBD2
cdr3_length: 16
j_call: TRBJ2-2

cdr3_nt: TGTGCCAGCACTCTGGCGGGCTCCTACGAGCAGTACTTC
cdr3_aa: CASTLAGSYEQYF
v_call: TRBV2
clone_size: .
d_call: .
cdr3_length: 13
j_call: TRBJ2-7

cdr3_nt: TGCGCCAGCAGGCCAACTCTAGCTGCATCCTACAATGAGCAGTTCTTC
cdr3_aa: CASRPTLAASYNEQFF
v_call: TRBV5-1
clone_size: .
d_call: .
cdr3_length: 16
j_call: TRBJ2-1